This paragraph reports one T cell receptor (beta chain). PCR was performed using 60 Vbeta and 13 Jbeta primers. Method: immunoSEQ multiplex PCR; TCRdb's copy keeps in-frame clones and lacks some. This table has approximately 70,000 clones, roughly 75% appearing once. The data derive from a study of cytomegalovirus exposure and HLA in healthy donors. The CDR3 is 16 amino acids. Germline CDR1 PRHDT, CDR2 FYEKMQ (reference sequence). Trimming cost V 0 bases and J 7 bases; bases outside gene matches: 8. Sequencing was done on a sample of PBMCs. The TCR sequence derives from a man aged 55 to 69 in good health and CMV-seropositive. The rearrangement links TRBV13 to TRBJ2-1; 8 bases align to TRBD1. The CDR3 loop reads CASSLGGQGFGNEQFF. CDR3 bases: TGTGCCAGCAGCTTAGGAGGACAGGGATTTGGAAATGAGCAGTTCTTC.